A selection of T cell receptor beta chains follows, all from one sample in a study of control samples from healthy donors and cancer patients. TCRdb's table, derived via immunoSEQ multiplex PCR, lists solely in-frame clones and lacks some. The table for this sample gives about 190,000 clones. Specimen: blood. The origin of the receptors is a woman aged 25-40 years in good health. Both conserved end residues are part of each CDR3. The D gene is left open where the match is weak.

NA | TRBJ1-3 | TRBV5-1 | CASSLFFTGGGSGNTIYF | TGCGCCAGCAGCTTGTTTTTTACGGGCGGGGGTTCTGGAAACACCATATATTTT
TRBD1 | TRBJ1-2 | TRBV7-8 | CASSPAWTGGYGYTF | TGTGCCAGCAGCCCCGCCTGGACAGGGGGCTATGGCTACACCTTC
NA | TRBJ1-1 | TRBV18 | CASSPPGSIPNTEAFF | TGTGCCAGCTCACCACCGGGATCCATCCCGAACACTGAAGCTTTCTTT
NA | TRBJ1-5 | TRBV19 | CASSIIRGQPQHF | TGTGCCAGTAGTATCATCCGCGGTCAGCCCCAGCATTTT
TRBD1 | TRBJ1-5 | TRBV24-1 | CATSEGNRGHQPQHF | TGTGCCACCAGTGAAGGCAACAGGGGGCATCAGCCCCAGCATTTT
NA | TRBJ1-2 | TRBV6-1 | CASSEANPRYGYTF | TGTGCCAGCAGTGAAGCTAACCCGAGATATGGCTACACCTTC
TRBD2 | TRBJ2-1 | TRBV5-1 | CASSRRSGGSYNEQFF | TGCGCCAGCAGCCGAAGGAGCGGGGGCTCCTACAATGAGCAGTTCTTC
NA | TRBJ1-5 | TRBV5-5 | CASSLAPPQPQHF | TGTGCCAGCAGCTTGGCCCCCCCTCAGCCCCAGCATTTT
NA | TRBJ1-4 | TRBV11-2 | CASSLYAGQDVGEKLFF | TGTGCCAGCAGCTTATATGCAGGCCAGGATGTCGGGGAAAAACTGTTTTTT
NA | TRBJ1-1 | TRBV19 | CASKDSNLPGTEAFF | TGTGCCAGTAAGGACAGTAACCTTCCAGGCACTGAAGCTTTCTTT
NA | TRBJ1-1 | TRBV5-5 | CASSLWTLNTEAFF | TGTGCCAGCAGCTTATGGACCCTGAACACTGAAGCTTTCTTT
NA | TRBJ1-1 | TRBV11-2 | CASSLVDAGEAFF | TGTGCCAGCAGCTTAGTCGACGCGGGTGAAGCTTTCTTT
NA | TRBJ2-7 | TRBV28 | CASSESGTPKHSYEQYF | TGTGCCAGCAGTGAATCCGGGACACCAAAGCACTCCTACGAGCAGTACTTC
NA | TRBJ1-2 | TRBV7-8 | CASSPGWGSIDNYGYTF | TGTGCCAGCAGCCCAGGGTGGGGCAGCATTGATAACTATGGCTACACCTTC
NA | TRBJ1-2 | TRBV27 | CASSSTDLGGYTF | TGTGCCAGCAGCTCGACCGACTTGGGTGGCTACACCTTC
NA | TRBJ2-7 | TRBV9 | CASSVVGLSYEQYF | TGTGCCAGCAGCGTAGTGGGGCTGAGCTACGAGCAGTACTTC
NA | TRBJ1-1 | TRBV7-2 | CASSFRTGNTEAFF | TGTGCCAGCAGCTTTCGGACGGGGAACACTGAAGCTTTCTTT
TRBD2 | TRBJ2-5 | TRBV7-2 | CASSLMAGAGGQETQYF | TGTGCCAGCAGCTTAATGGCCGGAGCGGGGGGCCAAGAGACCCAGTACTTC
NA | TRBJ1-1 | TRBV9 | CASSVRAGWTEAFF | TGTGCCAGCAGCGTACGGGCAGGGTGGACTGAAGCTTTCTTT
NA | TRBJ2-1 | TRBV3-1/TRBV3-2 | CASTRRAGNYNEQFF | TGTGCCAGCACCCGGAGGGCGGGTAATTACAATGAGCAGTTCTTC
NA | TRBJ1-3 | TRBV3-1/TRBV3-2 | CASSTLRSGFSGNTIYF | TGTGCCAGCAGCACCCTAAGATCGGGGTTCTCTGGAAACACCATATATTTT
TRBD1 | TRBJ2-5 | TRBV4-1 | CASSDDRDQETQYF | TGCGCCAGCAGCGACGACAGGGACCAAGAGACCCAGTACTTC
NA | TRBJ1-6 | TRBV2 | CASSERSGPLNSPLHF | TGTGCCAGCAGTGAGCGCTCCGGGCCCCTTAATTCACCCCTCCACTTT
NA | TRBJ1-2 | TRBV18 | CASFSSGHGYTF | TGTGCCAGCTTCTCATCGGGTCATGGCTACACCTTC
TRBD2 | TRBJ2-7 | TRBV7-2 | CASSLVAGGSSYEQYF | TGTGCCAGCAGCTTAGTTGCGGGGGGGAGCTCCTACGAGCAGTACTTC
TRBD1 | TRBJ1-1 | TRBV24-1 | CATSDPGQGRAFF | TGTGCCACCAGTGATCCCGGACAGGGACGAGCTTTCTTT
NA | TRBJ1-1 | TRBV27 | CASYSRGARNTEAFF | TGTGCCAGCTATTCAAGGGGGGCCCGTAACACTGAAGCTTTCTTT
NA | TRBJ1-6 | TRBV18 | CASSANGNNNSPLHF | TGTGCCAGCTCGGCCAATGGGAATAATAATTCACCCCTCCACTTT
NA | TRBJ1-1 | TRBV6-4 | CASSDPRDKNTEAFF | TGTGCCAGCAGTGACCCGAGGGATAAGAACACTGAAGCTTTCTTT
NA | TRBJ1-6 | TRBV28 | CASSLPTGLSPLHF | TGTGCCAGCAGTTTACCGACCGGGCTTTCACCCCTCCACTTT
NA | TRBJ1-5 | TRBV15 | CATSDSQGVRPQHF | TGTGCCACCAGCGACTCCCAGGGCGTTCGACCCCAGCATTTT